Listed here are 32 T cell receptor beta chains from one sample, sequenced in a study of early T cells in non-severe SARS-CoV-2 infection. One entry per CDR3 protein, called by TCRdb with MiXCR from the 5' RACE reads. Of about 57,000 distinct CDR3 sequences listed, 8.5% to 10% are singletons. The sample consisted of whole blood. Receptors were obtained from an adult who was a healthcare worker with PCR-confirmed SARS-CoV-2 infection or an uninfected control (not recorded which).

In its sample, this clonotype was seen a few times. The rearrangement links TRBV28 to TRBJ2-4; TRBD1 matches 8 bases. The CDR3 is made up of 14 amino acids. V trimming: 6 bases; J trimming: 6 bases; junction bases outside the gene matches: 7. Germline-derived CDR1 and CDR2 are MDHEN and SYDVKM. The CDR3 sequence: CASSQGQAGNIQYF. The CDR3 bases are TGTGCCAGCAGCCAGGGACAGGCGGGAAACATTCAGTACTTC.

This clonotype was seen at least ten times. In DNA, the CDR3 is TGTGCCAGCAGTTACTCGGTGGGGGGCGAAGGCCGGGATCGCGAGCAGTACTTC. It specifies CASSYSVGGEGRDREQYF. This chain links TRBV6-2 or TRBV6-3 with TRBJ2-7; either TRBD1 or TRBD2 may fit D (6 bases each). The CDR3 spans 18 residues. Deletions cut 0 bases from V and 6 bases from J, with 24 bases between. CDR1 MNHEY and CDR2 SVGEGT come from the germline V gene.

This clonotype was seen ten or more times. The chain carries TRBV29-1 and TRBJ1-1; 7 nucleotides match TRBD1. V shed 7 bases, J shed 1 base, and the junction held 6 bases outside the gene matches. The CDR3 extends over 13 amino acids. Germline CDR1 is SQVTM and CDR2 is ANQGSEA. CDR3 DNA: TGCAGCGCTGCACAGGGGACGAACACTGAAGCTTTCTTT. Protein: CSAAQGTNTEAFF.

This clonotype was observed many times. V usage is TRBV18 and J usage is TRBJ1-6, with no clear D. CDR3 size: 15 residues. V gave up 4 bases and J gave up 9 bases, with 16 bases separating them. Germline CDR1 KGHSH, CDR2 LQKENI. CDR3 sequence reads: CASSLGRLRSSPLHF. Here the CDR3 DNA reads TGTGCCAGCTCACTAGGACGGCTGAGGAGTTCACCCCTCCACTTT.

This clonotype has a count of ten or more. The chain has TRBV3-1 and TRBJ2-1; possible D gene TRBD1, 5 bases. Germline-derived CDR1 and CDR2 are LGHDT and YNNKEL (reference sequence). CDR3 size: 16 residues. V dropped 7 bases and J dropped 4 bases, with 20 bases sitting between them. In DNA, the CDR3 is TGTGCCAGCACCTTTAGACAGCGTGAACCTTACAATGAGCAGTTCTTC. Its translation: CASTFRQREPYNEQFF.

The chain links TRBV28 to TRBJ2-1; tentatively, D is TRBD1 (6 bases). V was shortened by 4 bases and J by 6 bases, with 10 bases between the two germline ends. Germline V gene data show CDR1 as MDHEN and CDR2 as SYDVKM. CDR3 length: 13 residues. The CDR3 is CASSSGTPNEQFF. CDR3 sequence (DNA): TGTGCCAGCAGTTCGGGGACACCCAATGAGCAGTTCTTC. The whole variable domain, remainder taken from reference TRBV28 and TRBJ2-1, is DVKVTQSSRYLVKRTGEKVFLECVQDMDHENMFWYRQDPGLGLRLIYFSYDVKMKEKGDIPEGYSVSREKKERFSLILESASTNQTSMYLCASSSGTPNEQFFGPGTRLTVL.

This clonotype was recorded many times. The chain's CDR3 is CASSSDSSGANVLTF. Written as DNA, the CDR3 is TGTGCCAGCAGCTCGGACAGCTCTGGGGCCAACGTCCTGACTTTC. This chain connects TRBV7-2 to TRBJ2-6; TRBD1 might be the D (6 bases). Germline V gene sequence: CDR1 SGHTA, CDR2 FQGNSA. This CDR3 has 15 residues. V was trimmed by 4 bases and J by 0 bases, leaving 7 bases between them.

This clonotype came up many times. This chain's CDR3 is CASSLLPGRGTEAFF. For the CDR3, the DNA is TGTGCCAGCAGCTTATTACCAGGGAGGGGAACTGAAGCTTTCTTT. This chain joins TRBV7-9 and TRBJ1-1; TRBD1 is a possible D gene (5 bases). With 2 bases removed from V and 5 bases from J, the gap between germline ends came to 15 bases. The germline V gene has CDR1 SEHNR and CDR2 FQNEAQ (reference sequence). The CDR3 has 15 residues.

This clonotype came up many times. The chain is built from TRBV12-3 or TRBV12-4 and TRBJ1-1; D perhaps matches TRBD1 (5 bases). V dropped 6 bases and J dropped 8 bases, with 13 bases sitting between them. CDR3 size: 12 residues. CDR3 DNA sequence: TGTGCCAGCAGGCTCGGGGCAGGAGAAGCTTTCTTT. Its translation is CASRLGAGEAFF.

The chain couples TRBV27 to TRBJ2-3, with D uncertain. Trimming removed 3 bases at V and 5 bases at J, with 6 bases between. This CDR3 contains 12 residues. Germline CDR1 and CDR2: MNHEY and SMNVEV (reference sequence). The CDR3 loop reads CASSFGRDTQYF. DNA of the CDR3: TGTGCCAGCAGTTTTGGCCGAGATACGCAGTATTTT.

This sequence joins TRBV5-1 and TRBJ2-1; 13 bases are shared with TRBD2. This CDR3 contains 17 residues. The V gene end was trimmed by 0 bases and the J gene end by 5 bases; junction bases not matched to a gene: 5. The germline V gene encodes CDR1 SGHRS and CDR2 YFSETQ. CDR3 in amino acids: CASSLAPGTSGNNEQFF. CDR3 bases: TGCGCCAGCAGCTTGGCCCCTGGGACTAGCGGGAACAATGAGCAGTTCTTC.

This clonotype was detected a few times. The chain uses TRBV5-1 and TRBJ1-6; D may be TRBD1 (6 bases). The V gene lost 0 bases and the J gene lost 13 bases, with 17 bases spanning the gap. This CDR3 is 15 amino acids long. Germline assignment: CDR1 SGHRS and CDR2 YFSETQ. The CDR3 loop is CASSLDGGPGYPLHF. In DNA form, the CDR3 reads TGCGCCAGCAGCTTGGACGGGGGGCCGGGTTATCCCCTCCACTTT.

This clonotype showed up many times. V and J are TRBV7-2 and TRBJ1-1, with D possibly TRBD1 on 6 matching bases. With 1 base removed from V and 10 bases from J, the gap between germline ends came to 13 bases. The CDR3 length is 13 residues. Germline values: CDR1 SGHTA, CDR2 FQGNSA. The DNA for the CDR3 is TGTGCCAGCAGCTTAGGGGGGGCTTGGCGAGCTTTCTTT. Amino acid sequence: CASSLGGAWRAFF.

This clonotype was detected ten times or more. The V gene is TRBV15, the J gene TRBJ1-1; the D gene is possibly TRBD1 (6 bases). Germline V CDR1 and CDR2: LNHNV, YYDKDF (reference sequence). The CDR3 is made up of 14 amino acids. Trimming took 4 bases from V and 8 from J, leaving 17 bases between them. The CDR3 bases are TGTGCCACCAGCACTGGGATAGGGGGGCGCGAAGCTTTCTTT. It specifies CATSTGIGGREAFF.

V is TRBV6-5 and J is TRBJ2-7, with no clear D. V was cut by 2 bases and J by 1 base, with 9 bases left in between. The CDR3 covers 14 residues. Germline V gene data show CDR1 as MNHEY and CDR2 as SVGAGI. CDR3 coding DNA: TGTGCCAGCAGTTACACCCCGAATTCCTACGAGCAGTACTTC. Amino acid sequence: CASSYTPNSYEQYF.

V is TRBV9 and J is TRBJ1-1, with TRBD1 matching 11 bases. V gave up 1 base and J gave up 5 bases; unmatched junction bases: 13. The germline CDR1 and CDR2 sequences are SGDLS and YYNGEE. The CDR3 is 18 amino acids. CDR3 nucleotide sequence: TGTGCCAGCAGCGTAAACCCCACAGGACAGGGGGCTATGACTGAAGCTTTCTTT. This sequence encodes CASSVNPTGQGAMTEAFF.

The sample holds a few counts of this clonotype. This chain links TRBV5-1 with TRBJ2-6; D is unresolved. The CDR3 sequence is 14 residues long. Germline lookup yields CDR1 SGHRS and CDR2 YFSETQ. V was pared by 7 bases and J by 2 bases, with 10 bases between. CDR3 nucleotides: TGCGCCAGCGCGGAGAGTACTGGGGCCAACGTCCTGACTTTC. It yields the protein CASAESTGANVLTF.

In this sample, this clonotype turned up many times. This sequence joins TRBV7-9 and TRBJ1-2, with D unclear. Germline V CDR1 and CDR2: SEHNR, FQNEAQ (reference sequence). The CDR3 length is 13 residues. The V end was cut by 1 base, the J end by 8 bases, with 11 bases between. The CDR3 DNA sequence: TGTGCCAGCAGCTTAGGGGCTTTTGGAGGCTACACCTTC. It yields the protein CASSLGAFGGYTF.

This clonotype was counted many times. The genes are TRBV29-1 and TRBJ2-1; D might be TRBD1 (6 bases). This CDR3 comprises 13 residues. The germline V and J ends were trimmed by 4 bases and 5 bases, with 12 bases remaining between them. Germline loops: CDR1 SQVTM, CDR2 ANQGSEA. The CDR3 sequence is CSVATGHHNEQFF. The CDR3 nucleotides read TGCAGCGTTGCTACGGGACACCACAATGAGCAGTTCTTC.

The chain has TRBV9 and TRBJ2-5; D gene uncertain. Germline CDR1 SGDLS, CDR2 YYNGEE. This CDR3 comprises 14 residues. Trimming took 1 base from V and 2 from J, leaving 9 bases between them. CDR3 sequence: CASSVSDRQETQYF. CDR3 sequence (DNA): TGTGCCAGCAGCGTATCCGACCGGCAAGAGACCCAGTACTTC.

The chain links TRBV2 to TRBJ2-5, with 11 bases aligning to TRBD1. There are 14 residues in the CDR3. CDR1 and CDR2 from the germline V gene are SNHLY and FYNNEI. The V gene end was trimmed by 5 bases and the J gene end by 3 bases; junction bases not matched to a gene: 2. CDR3 in amino acids: CASSWTGGEETQYF. The CDR3 DNA sequence: TGTGCCAGCAGTTGGACAGGGGGCGAAGAGACCCAGTACTTC.

This sequence joins TRBV4-2 and TRBJ2-1; TRBD2 matches 9 bases. CDR3 size: 16 residues. V lost 0 bases to trimming and J lost 4 bases; unmatched junction nucleotides: 4. CDR1 LGHNA and CDR2 YNFKEQ come from the germline V gene. The CDR3 DNA reads as TGTGCCAGCAGCCAAGAAGCGGGAGGACGATACAATGAGCAGTTCTTC. Translated, it gives CASSQEAGGRYNEQFF.

This clonotype turned up a few times. CDR3 in amino acids: CASSLRAGDGYTF. In nucleotides, the CDR3 is TGTGCCAGCAGCTTAAGGGCAGGGGATGGCTACACCTTC. V is TRBV7-9 and J is TRBJ1-2, with D perhaps matching TRBD1 (6 bases). Looked up from germline, CDR1 is SEHNR and CDR2 is FQNEAQ (reference sequence). Trimming shortened V by 2 bases and J by 6 bases, and 10 bases separated the two germline ends. The CDR3 runs 13 residues.

In its sample, this clonotype was seen many times. This chain uses TRBV5-1 with TRBJ2-3, with D perhaps matching TRBD1 (5 bases). From germline, CDR1 is SGHRS and CDR2 YFSETQ. The CDR3 covers 14 residues. V lost 1 base to trimming and J lost 4 bases, with 10 bases between them. Here the CDR3 DNA reads TGCGCCAGCAGCTTGCCAGGGATAGCAGATACGCAGTATTTT. Translated, it gives CASSLPGIADTQYF.

This clonotype has ten or more counts. The chain has TRBV29-1 and TRBJ2-2; 14 bases match TRBD2. CDR3 length equals 17 residues. CDR1 and CDR2 from the germline V gene are SQVTM and ANQGSEA. The ends lost 0 bases at V and 6 bases at J; junction bases unmatched: 6. This CDR3 reads CSVEDQRGLAGAGELFF. CDR3 coding DNA: TGCAGCGTTGAAGATCAGAGGGGACTAGCGGGAGCCGGGGAGCTGTTTTTT.

This clonotype was seen at least ten times. This chain uses TRBV25-1 with TRBJ1-4; no firm D call. Germline V gene data show CDR1 as MGHDK and CDR2 as SYGVNS. Trimming cost V 4 bases and J 4 bases, with 19 bases left between them. The CDR3 runs to 17 residues. The CDR3 DNA is TGTGCCAGCAGTGGATCCGTCTCGGGGATGAATAATGAAAAACTGTTTTTT. Translating gives CASSGSVSGMNNEKLFF.

This clonotype was counted many times. The chain couples TRBV12-3 or TRBV12-4 to TRBJ1-2; D not resolved. V was cut by 6 bases and J by 8 bases, with 13 bases left in between. The CDR3 covers 12 residues. For the CDR3, the DNA is TGTGCCAGCAGCTACCGCCCGGGAGGCTACACCTTC. This sequence encodes CASSYRPGGYTF.

The genes are TRBV29-1 and TRBJ2-3; D gene uncertain. Germline-derived CDR1 and CDR2 are SQVTM and ANQGSEA. This CDR3 has 10 residues. With 4 bases removed from V and 1 base from J, the gap between germline ends came to 0 bases. The CDR3 is CSVGTDTQYF. DNA for the CDR3: TGCAGCGTTGGCACAGATACGCAGTATTTT.

The genes are TRBV4-2 and TRBJ2-7; 11 bases are shared with TRBD2. This CDR3 contains 15 residues. Germline trimming cut 3 bases from V and 2 bases from J; bases unmatched to any gene: 3. The germline gives CDR1 LGHNA, CDR2 YNFKEQ. The CDR3 DNA reads TGTGCCAGCAGCCATGGGACTAGCGGAGCCTACGAGCAGTACTTC. It translates to CASSHGTSGAYEQYF.

The genes are TRBV7-8 and TRBJ2-3; 10 nucleotides align to TRBD2. The length of the CDR3 is 16 residues. The trim removed 5 bases at V and 2 bases at J, leaving 7 bases unmatched. Germline V CDR1 and CDR2: SGHVS, FQNEAQ. CDR3 DNA sequence: TGTGCCAGCAGCCCCTGGCTAGCGGGAGTCACAGATACGCAGTATTTT. This sequence encodes CASSPWLAGVTDTQYF.

The table lists this clonotype with many counts. The chain carries TRBV6-1 and TRBJ2-3; TRBD1 matches at 10 bases. Germline trimming cut 6 bases from V and 4 bases from J; bases unmatched to any gene: 4. The germline V gene encodes CDR1 MNHNS and CDR2 SASEGT. The CDR3 contains 14 residues. The CDR3 bases are TGTGCCAGCAGAGACAGGGGGCTATCAGATACGCAGTATTTT. Its protein product is CASRDRGLSDTQYF.

This chain joins TRBV6-2 or TRBV6-3 and TRBJ2-1; 14 bases line up with TRBD2. CDR1 and CDR2 (germline): MNHEY, SVGEGT. Losses at the gene ends were 5 bases for V and 7 bases for J; bases not matched to a gene: 13. This CDR3 is built from 18 residues. The CDR3 sequence: CASSLRTSGRSLGNEQFF. The DNA for the CDR3 is TGTGCCAGCAGTCTAAGGACTAGCGGGAGGAGCCTGGGAAATGAGCAGTTCTTC.